A few counts support the clone carrying this T cell receptor delta chain. A read error likely explains this, since a far larger clone differs by one base. Other DNA sequences of this sample code for an identical CDR3. This sample was included in a study of gamma-delta chains in newborns, infants, children. At the level of the study: Innate gammadelta T cells reportedly expand polyclonally right after birth, driven by microbial exposure, per the title.

J lost 1 base, V lost 4 bases, and 3 bases had no gene match. Germline V lookup: CDR1 GEAIGNYY, CDR2 EKD. This CDR3 contains 15 residues. TCRdb fed the reads into CATT to redo clone calling. The profile shows over 4,000 delta-chain clones, roughly 6.4% of them singletons. The sample comprised blood. The receptor comes from a child who was a newborn, infant or young child, either healthy, febrile or measles-vaccinated (not recorded which). The genes are TRDV2 and TRDJ1; 12 bases agree with TRDD3. CDR3 protein: CACDTWGIRTDKLIF. DNA of the CDR3: TGTGCCTGTGATACCTGGGGGATACGCACCGATAAACTCATCTTT.